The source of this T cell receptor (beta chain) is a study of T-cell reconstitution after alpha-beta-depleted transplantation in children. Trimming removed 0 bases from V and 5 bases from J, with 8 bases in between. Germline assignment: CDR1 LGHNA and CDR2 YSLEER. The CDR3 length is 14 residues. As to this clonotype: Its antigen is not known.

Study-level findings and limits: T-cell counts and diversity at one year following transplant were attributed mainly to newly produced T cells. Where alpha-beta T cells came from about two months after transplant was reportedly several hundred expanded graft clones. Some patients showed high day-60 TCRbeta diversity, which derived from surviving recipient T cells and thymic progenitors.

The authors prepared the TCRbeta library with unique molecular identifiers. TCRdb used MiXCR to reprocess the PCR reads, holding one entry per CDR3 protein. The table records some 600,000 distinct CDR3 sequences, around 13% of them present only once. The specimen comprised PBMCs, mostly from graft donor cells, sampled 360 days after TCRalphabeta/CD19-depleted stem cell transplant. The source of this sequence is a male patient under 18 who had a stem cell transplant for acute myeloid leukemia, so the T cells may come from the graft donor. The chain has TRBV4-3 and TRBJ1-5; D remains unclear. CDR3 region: CASSQDKGYQPQHF. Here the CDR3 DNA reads TGCGCCAGCAGCCAAGATAAGGGTTATCAGCCCCAGCATTTT.